This T cell receptor (beta chain) is drawn from a study of blood T cell repertoires in COVID-19. Looking at the study overall: Collection of acute and convalescent COVID-19 samples took place in the United States, Italy and Spain. Sources were T cells, B-cell-depleted T cells, or PBMCs; the material itself was cDNA or gDNA.

The CDR3 sequence is 16 residues long. Germline V CDR1 and CDR2: LGHNA, YNFKEQ. V was cut by 4 bases and J by 0 bases, with 16 bases left in between. Original processing notes: From reference gene primer amplification, estimates of nucleated cell counts were derived. This table comes from immunoSEQ multiplex PCR, and its TCRdb copy is limited to in-frame clones, with some not included. V and J calls and clone size are given by that table; D and trimming were obtained from the DNA. The sample records about 300,000 clones, 90% being singletons. Participants were placed into cohorts based on the clinical history they reported.

This clonotype was obtained from a woman between 18 and 29 years old with acute COVID-19. The sequencing sample was made of PBMCs or T cells enriched from blood (not recorded which). The J gene is TRBJ2-7, the V gene TRBV4-2, with a tentative D call TRBD1 (6 bases). CDR3 protein: CASSPRTDLSSYEQYF. Written as DNA, the CDR3 is TGTGCCAGCAGCCCCCGGACAGATCTGAGCTCCTACGAGCAGTACTTC.